Below are 29 T cell receptor beta chains sequenced from a single sample in a study of blood T cells in healthy people across ages. Primers used in a second PCR of roughly 7 to 12 cycles were a sample-barcoded 5' primer and a J-beta primer mix. TCRdb re-called the 5' RACE reads with MiXCR, one entry per CDR3 protein. The sample has about 620,000 distinct CDR3 sequences; more than 20% are singletons. The sample was blood. Receptors were obtained from a man between 70 and 80 years old in good health.

This chain links TRBV20-1 with TRBJ2-5; 8 bases fit TRBD2. Germline trimming cut 2 bases from V and 2 bases from J; bases unmatched to any gene: 7. In germline, CDR1 is DFQATT, CDR2 SNEGSKA (reference sequence). This CDR3 region has 15 residues. The CDR3 spells CSARPGTRGQETQYF. CDR3 DNA sequence: TGCAGTGCTAGACCCGGGACTAGGGGACAAGAGACCCAGTACTTC.

The gene calls are TRBV29-1 and TRBJ2-5, with no clear D. The J call may be mistaken, given a closer DNA end match to TRBJ2-7. There are 13 residues in the CDR3. Germline V gives CDR1 SQVTM, CDR2 ANQGSEA. The CDR3 DNA is TGCAGCGTTGAGCCTTCCGACTCCTACGAGCAGTACTTC. It yields the protein CSVEPSDSYEQYF.

The table lists this clonotype with a count of one. The rearrangement uses TRBV5-5 and TRBJ2-4, with D possibly matching TRBD2 (6 bases). V dropped 0 bases and J dropped 6 bases, with 16 bases sitting between them. Germline assignment: CDR1 SGHKS and CDR2 YYEKEE (reference sequence). The CDR3 is 16 amino acids. CDR3 sequence (DNA): TGTGCCAGCAGCTTGGTGGGGGGTGCTATTGTAAACATTCAGTACTTC. This encodes CASSLVGGAIVNIQYF.

In the case of this clonotype: A read error may produce the germline difference seen at one junction end. The chain carries TRBV6-5 and TRBJ2-2; D perhaps matches TRBD2 (5 bases). The CDR3 extends over 14 amino acids. Germline values: CDR1 MNHEY, CDR2 SVGAGI. The CDR3 reads CAISVRVNTGELFF. CDR3 in DNA: TGTGCCATCAGTGTGCGGGTGAACACCGGGGAGCTGTTTTTT.

J is TRBJ1-2 and V is TRBV20-1, with D possibly TRBD1 on 6 matching bases. The CDR3 has 13 residues. V lost 0 bases and J 5 bases, leaving 10 bases between the germline ends. The germline CDR1 and CDR2 sequences are DFQATT and SNEGSKA (reference sequence). This CDR3 is CSAREGGRYGYTF. As DNA, the CDR3 is TGCAGTGCTAGAGAGGGGGGCCGGTATGGCTACACCTTC.

The sample holds a few counts of this clonotype. V and J are TRBV15 and TRBJ1-5; tentative D call: TRBD1 (6 bases). Trimming shortened V by 1 base and J by 3 bases, and 16 bases separated the two germline ends. The CDR3 is made up of 17 amino acids. The germline V gene encodes CDR1 LNHNV and CDR2 YYDKDF (reference sequence). The CDR3 loop reads CATSRGTTTGYNQPQHF. CDR3 nucleotides: TGTGCCACCAGCAGAGGAACCACGACAGGTTACAATCAGCCCCAGCATTTT.

This clonotype has at least ten counts. The V call is TRBV24-1, the J call TRBJ2-7; tentatively, D is TRBD1 (5 bases). This CDR3 comprises 13 residues. V lost 2 bases and J lost 2, with 6 bases in between. Germline-derived CDR1 and CDR2 are KGHDR and SFDVKD. This CDR3 is CATSDSTAYEQYF. CDR3 DNA sequence: TGTGCCACCAGTGATTCGACAGCCTACGAGCAGTACTTC.

The sample holds a few counts of this clonotype. The chain joins TRBV5-6 to TRBJ2-1; D call uncertain. This CDR3 region has 17 residues. Deletions cut 0 bases from V and 2 bases from J, with 15 bases between. Germline V gives CDR1 SGHDT, CDR2 YYEEEE. CDR3 nucleotide sequence: TGTGCCAGCAGCTTGGCCGGGCCCCGAGCTACCTACAATGAGCAGTTCTTC. Its translation is CASSLAGPRATYNEQFF. Full variable domain (remainder filled in from reference TRBV5-6 and TRBJ2-1): DAGVTQSPTHLIKTRGQQVTLRCSPKSGHDTVSWYQQALGQGPQFIFQYYEEEERQRGNFPDRFSGHQFPNYSSELNVNALLLGDSALYLCASSLAGPRATYNEQFFGPGTRLTVL.

V and J are TRBV7-8 and TRBJ1-3; no reliable D call. Germline CDR1 SGHVS, CDR2 FQNEAQ. Deletions cut 2 bases from V and 0 bases from J, with 5 bases between. The CDR3 covers 14 residues. The CDR3 nucleotides read TGTGCCAGCAGCTTACAAGACTCTGGAAACACCATATATTTT. Amino acid sequence: CASSLQDSGNTIYF.

This clonotype was counted ten times or more. The rearrangement uses TRBV7-2 and TRBJ2-3, with D possibly being TRBD2 (6 bases). The germline CDR1 and CDR2 sequences are SGHTA and FQGNSA. The ends were cut back, 1 base at V and 1 base at J, with 9 bases in the middle. This CDR3 has 15 amino acids. This chain's CDR3 is CASSLGRGGTDTQYF. Written as DNA, the CDR3 is TGTGCCAGCAGCTTAGGGCGGGGCGGCACAGATACGCAGTATTTT.

The chain recombines TRBV7-2 with TRBJ2-4; 11 positions match TRBD1. Germline V gene data show CDR1 as SGHTA and CDR2 as FQGNSA. The CDR3 spans 17 residues. Losses at the gene ends were 1 base for V and 4 bases for J; bases not matched to a gene: 6. The CDR3 region has the DNA TGTGCCAGCAGCTTAGTAGGGACAGGGGGAGTAAAAAACATTCAGTACTTC. Residues: CASSLVGTGGVKNIQYF.

The chain combines TRBV12-3 or TRBV12-4 with TRBJ2-5; TRBD2 is a possible D gene (6 bases). The V end lost 1 base, the J end lost 2 bases, and 17 bases lay between the germline ends. CDR3 length: 17 residues. This CDR3 is CASSLGAGLRRQETQYF. For the CDR3, the DNA is TGTGCCAGCAGTTTAGGCGCGGGACTGCGAAGGCAAGAGACCCAGTACTTC.

The genes are TRBV29-1 and TRBJ2-5; D possibly matches TRBD1 or TRBD2 (6 bases each). The DNA matches TRBJ2-7 better at its end, which makes the J call doubtful. The germline CDR1 and CDR2 sequences are SQVTM and ANQGSEA. The CDR3 covers 14 residues. The CDR3 DNA reads as TGCAGCGTTGTGGGGGGCGAAAGAATCTACGAGCAGTACTTC. Its protein is CSVVGGERIYEQYF.

This clonotype has more than one count but fewer than ten. The chain recombines TRBV6-6 with TRBJ2-5, with D unclear. The tail of the sequence fits TRBJ2-7 better, so the J call may be wrong. CDR1 and CDR2 from the germline V gene are MNHNY and SVGAGI (reference sequence). The CDR3 consists of 12 residues. The CDR3 spells CATQSGSYEQYF. The CDR3 DNA reads TGTGCCACTCAATCAGGCTCCTACGAGCAGTACTTC.

The rearrangement joins TRBV29-1 to TRBJ1-5, with D unresolved. Looked up from germline, CDR1 is SQVTM and CDR2 is ANQGSEA. V was trimmed by 3 bases and J by 0 bases, leaving 9 bases between them. This CDR3 has 14 residues. CDR3 loop: CSVDRFGSNQPQHF. DNA for the CDR3: TGCAGCGTTGATAGGTTCGGTAGCAATCAGCCCCAGCATTTT.

This chain connects TRBV14 to TRBJ1-2; D ambiguous. V was trimmed by 1 base and J by 2 bases, leaving 11 bases between them. CDR3 length: 15 residues. CDR1 and CDR2 (germline): SGHDN, FVKESK. The CDR3 loop is CASSQVGAANYGYTF. DNA of the CDR3: TGTGCCAGCAGCCAAGTGGGAGCCGCCAACTATGGCTACACCTTC.

This clonotype was observed at least ten times. The rearrangement uses TRBV20-1 and TRBJ2-7; maybe TRBD1 (6 bases). Germline V CDR1 and CDR2: DFQATT, SNEGSKA (reference sequence). Trimming pared 0 bases from V and 2 bases from J, leaving 11 bases between. The CDR3 is 14 amino acids. In nucleotides, the CDR3 is TGCAGTGCTAGAGATCTGAGGGGGACCTACGAGCAGTACTTC. Its translation: CSARDLRGTYEQYF.

The rearrangement links TRBV10-3 to TRBJ2-2, with D maybe TRBD1 (6 bases). The CDR3 runs 15 residues. The V and J ends lost 3 bases and 4 bases respectively, with 12 bases between them. The germline V gene encodes CDR1 ENHRY and CDR2 SYGVKD. CDR3 nucleotides: TGTGCCATCAGTGAAGGGGGACCCGGCACCGGGGAGCTGTTTTTT. It codes for CAISEGGPGTGELFF.

The rearrangement joins TRBV28 to TRBJ2-4; TRBD1 agrees at 9 bases. After removal of 6 bases from V and 11 bases from J, the junction contained 8 bases not matched to a gene. CDR1 MDHEN and CDR2 SYDVKM come from the germline V gene. This CDR3 region has 13 residues. The DNA of the CDR3 is TGTGCCAGCAGGGGACAGGGCGAGCTTGTTCAGTACTTC. Translation: CASRGQGELVQYF.

The J gene is TRBJ2-1, the V gene TRBV5-1; 8 nucleotides align to TRBD1. Trimming removed 0 bases from V and 3 bases from J; junction bases left unmatched: 8. The CDR3 consists of 17 residues. Per germline, CDR1 SGHRS and CDR2 YFSETQ. The CDR3 DNA sequence: TGCGCCAGCAGCTTGGGCCCGGACAGGGTGGACTACAATGAGCAGTTCTTC. Translated, it gives CASSLGPDRVDYNEQFF. The whole variable domain, remainder taken from reference TRBV5-1 and TRBJ2-1, is KAGVTQTPRYLIKTRGQQVTLSCSPISGHRSVSWYQQTPGQGLQFLFEYFSETQRNKGNFPGRFSGRQFSNSRSEMNVSTLELGDSALYLCASSLGPDRVDYNEQFFGPGTRLTVL.

This clonotype has at least ten counts. CDR3 DNA: TGTGCCAGCAGTCACCGGACTAGCGGTTCCTACGAGCAGTACTTC. Its protein is CASSHRTSGSYEQYF. V usage is TRBV12-3 or TRBV12-4 and J usage is TRBJ2-7, with 10 bases matching TRBD2. V lost 5 bases to trimming and J lost 1 base; unmatched junction nucleotides: 5. The CDR3 runs to 15 residues.

This clonotype was picked up a small number of times. The rearrangement uses TRBV30 and TRBJ2-3; 9 bases match TRBD1. CDR3 length: 15 amino acids. Trimming removed 2 bases from V and 3 bases from J; junction bases left unmatched: 6. Germline V lookup: CDR1 GTSNPN, CDR2 SVGIG (reference sequence). The CDR3 region is CAWSRGGQGTDTQYF. The CDR3 bases are TGTGCCTGGAGTAGAGGCGGACAGGGGACAGATACGCAGTATTTT. Full variable domain (missing parts from reference TRBV30 and TRBJ2-3): SQTIHQWPATLVQPVGSPLSLECTVEGTSNPNLYWYRQAAGRGLQLLFYSVGIGQISSEVPQNLSASRPQDRQFILSSKKLLLSDSGFYLCAWSRGGQGTDTQYFGPGTRLTVL.

With respect to this clonotype: This may be a read error: a much more frequent sequence differs by one nucleotide. The rearrangement links TRBV25-1 to TRBJ1-1; D not resolved. Germline V gene sequence: CDR1 MGHDK, CDR2 SYGVNS. The CDR3 spans 13 residues. V shed 4 bases and J shed 10 bases, with 16 bases lying between them. The CDR3 DNA is TGTGCCAGCAGTGTACTTTCTTCCGCTGGAGCTTTCTTT. As protein: CASSVLSSAGAFF.

The V gene is TRBV20-1, the J gene TRBJ2-5; D perhaps matches TRBD2 (6 bases). The better agreement between TRBJ2-1 and the DNA end casts doubt on the J call. CDR1 and CDR2 from the germline V gene are DFQATT and SNEGSKA (reference sequence). The CDR3 has 13 residues. The CDR3 DNA follows: TGCAGTGCTAGGCTAGGTAACGGGGGTGAGCAGTTCTTC. It yields the protein CSARLGNGGEQFF.

This chain uses TRBV12-3 or TRBV12-4 with TRBJ2-3, with 7 bases lining up with TRBD2. There are 15 residues in the CDR3. V was pared by 2 bases and J by 5 bases, with 7 bases of the junction left unmatched. The CDR3 DNA reads TGTGCCAGCAGTTTAAGGACCTCGGGAGGAGATACGCAGTATTTT. Residues: CASSLRTSGGDTQYF.

This clonotype occurred many times. The chain employs TRBV7-9 and TRBJ1-2; the D gene is possibly TRBD1 (5 bases). The CDR3 spans 14 residues. Trimming left V 5 bases short and J 8 bases short, with 18 bases between. Germline CDR1 and CDR2: SEHNR and FQNEAQ (reference sequence). CDR3 nucleotide sequence: TGTGCCAGCAGCCCCAAGCGAGTGACAGACGGCTACACCTTC. Translating it yields CASSPKRVTDGYTF.

This clonotype was detected a few times. J is TRBJ2-2 and V is TRBV25-1; TRBD1 agrees at 12 bases. This CDR3 is 18 amino acids long. The junction had 9 bases not matched to a gene; V was cut back by 4 bases and J by 3 bases. Per germline, CDR1 MGHDK and CDR2 SYGVNS. The CDR3 region is CASSAFPGQGADTGELFF. Here the CDR3 DNA reads TGTGCCAGCAGTGCTTTTCCGGGACAGGGGGCGGACACCGGGGAGCTGTTTTTT.

This rearrangement joins TRBV7-2 to TRBJ2-1, with unresolved D. The V gene lost 2 bases and the J gene lost 0 bases, with 11 bases spanning the gap. CDR1 SGHTA and CDR2 FQGNSA come from the germline V gene. The CDR3 has 16 amino acids. The CDR3 DNA sequence: TGTGCCAGCAGCTTATGGGCGGATAGCTCCTACAATGAGCAGTTCTTC. Its translation is CASSLWADSSYNEQFF.

The table lists this clonotype with many counts. The CDR3 is CASKAPLLAETYEQYF. CDR3 nucleotide sequence: TGTGCCAGCAAGGCTCCCTTACTAGCGGAGACCTACGAGCAGTACTTC. The chain combines TRBV12-3 or TRBV12-4 with TRBJ2-7; 8 bases are a match to TRBD2. CDR3 length equals 16 residues. J gave up 2 bases and V 7 bases, and 13 bases lay outside the gene matches.